One sample yielded the 8 T cell receptor beta chains listed below, sequenced in a study of cytomegalovirus exposure and HLA in healthy donors. 13 Jbeta primers and 60 Vbeta primers were used for the PCR. Produced via immunoSEQ multiplex PCR; TCRdb's table is partial and in-frame only. Here the sample spans around 85,000 clones, 70% to 80% being singletons. The sequencing input was PBMCs. The receptors derive from a woman between 45 and 60 years old in good health and CMV-seropositive.

The chain employs TRBV29-1 and TRBJ1-1, with TRBD1 matching over 8 bases. CDR1 is SQVTM, CDR2 ANQGSEA, per germline. This CDR3 has 14 amino acids. V dropped 3 bases and J dropped 6; count of bases not matched to a gene: 9. The CDR3 protein is CSVDGNRGGAEAFF. The CDR3 region has the DNA TGCAGCGTTGATGGGAACAGGGGGGGGGCTGAAGCTTTCTTT.

The V call is TRBV19, the J call TRBJ2-3; D gene unclear. Germline V gives CDR1 LNHDA, CDR2 SQIVND (reference sequence). Trimming took 1 base from V and 1 from J, leaving 9 bases between them. CDR3 length: 15 amino acids. The CDR3 is CASSIGSARTDTQYF. In DNA, the CDR3 is TGTGCCAGTAGTATAGGGAGCGCTCGCACAGATACGCAGTATTTT.

The chain joins TRBV19 to TRBJ1-4; TRBD1 aligns across 8 bases. With V trimmed by 10 bases and J by 0 bases, 10 bases remained unmatched. Germline V gives CDR1 LNHDA, CDR2 SQIVND (reference sequence). CDR3 length equals 16 residues. As DNA, the CDR3 is TGTGCCACCGACAGGGGAGGTCGGGCAACTAATGAAAAACTGTTTTTT. Encoded protein: CATDRGGRATNEKLFF.

The chain couples TRBV6-1 to TRBJ2-5; no definite D call. The CDR3 runs to 16 residues. The germline V gene has CDR1 MNHNS and CDR2 SASEGT. Trimming stripped 0 bases from V and 5 bases from J, with 16 bases between. The CDR3 protein is CASSEALDKSWETQYF. The CDR3 bases are TGTGCCAGCAGTGAAGCGCTAGATAAGAGCTGGGAGACCCAGTACTTC.

There are a few counts of this clone. V is TRBV15 and J is TRBJ2-6, with D perhaps matching TRBD2 (5 bases). Deletions cut 5 bases from V and 2 bases from J, with 19 bases between. The CDR3 consists of 18 residues. Germline-derived CDR1 and CDR2 are LNHNV and YYDKDF (reference sequence). The DNA for the CDR3 is TGTGCCACCAGCCGGCGCGCGGCGACGCGGGCTGGGGCCAACGTCCTGACTTTC. This encodes CATSRRAATRAGANVLTF. The full variable domain, rest sourced from reference TRBV15 and TRBJ2-6, is DAMVIQNPRYQVTQFGKPVTLSCSQTLNHNVMYWYQQKSSQAPKLLFHYYDKDFNNEADTPDNFQSRRPNTSFCFLDIRSPGLGDTAMYLCATSRRAATRAGANVLTFGAGSRLTVL.

The V call is TRBV10-3, the J call TRBJ1-2; D unresolved. Deletions cut 6 bases from V and 4 bases from J, with 6 bases between. The CDR3 loop spans 11 amino acids. CDR1 is ENHRY and CDR2 is SYGVKD in the germline V gene. Written as DNA, the CDR3 is TGTGCCATCAGGGCCCCCTATGGCTACACCTTC. It specifies CAIRAPYGYTF.

J is TRBJ2-7 and V is TRBV5-1; 7 bases map to TRBD2. V was pared by 2 bases and J by 5 bases, with 4 bases of the junction left unmatched. Germline V gives CDR1 SGHRS, CDR2 YFSETQ. This CDR3 contains 13 residues. The CDR3 reads CASSFSGRDEQYF. The DNA for the CDR3 is TGCGCCAGCAGCTTTTCGGGGAGGGACGAGCAGTACTTC. The full variable domain, in which reference TRBV5-1 and TRBJ2-7 provide the parts outside the CDR3, is KAGVTQTPRYLIKTRGQQVTLSCSPISGHRSVSWYQQTPGQGLQFLFEYFSETQRNKGNFPGRFSGRQFSNSRSEMNVSTLELGDSALYLCASSFSGRDEQYFGPGTRLTVT.

The chain is built from TRBV11-2 and TRBJ1-3, with D uncertain. The germline V and J ends were trimmed by 4 bases and 4 bases, with 20 bases remaining between them. This CDR3 is built from 17 residues. Germline CDR1 SGHAT, CDR2 FQNNGV. The CDR3 DNA reads TGTGCCAGCAGCTCCGGGTCGGGGAAGGCAGCCGGAAACACCATATATTTT. Translation gives CASSSGSGKAAGNTIYF.